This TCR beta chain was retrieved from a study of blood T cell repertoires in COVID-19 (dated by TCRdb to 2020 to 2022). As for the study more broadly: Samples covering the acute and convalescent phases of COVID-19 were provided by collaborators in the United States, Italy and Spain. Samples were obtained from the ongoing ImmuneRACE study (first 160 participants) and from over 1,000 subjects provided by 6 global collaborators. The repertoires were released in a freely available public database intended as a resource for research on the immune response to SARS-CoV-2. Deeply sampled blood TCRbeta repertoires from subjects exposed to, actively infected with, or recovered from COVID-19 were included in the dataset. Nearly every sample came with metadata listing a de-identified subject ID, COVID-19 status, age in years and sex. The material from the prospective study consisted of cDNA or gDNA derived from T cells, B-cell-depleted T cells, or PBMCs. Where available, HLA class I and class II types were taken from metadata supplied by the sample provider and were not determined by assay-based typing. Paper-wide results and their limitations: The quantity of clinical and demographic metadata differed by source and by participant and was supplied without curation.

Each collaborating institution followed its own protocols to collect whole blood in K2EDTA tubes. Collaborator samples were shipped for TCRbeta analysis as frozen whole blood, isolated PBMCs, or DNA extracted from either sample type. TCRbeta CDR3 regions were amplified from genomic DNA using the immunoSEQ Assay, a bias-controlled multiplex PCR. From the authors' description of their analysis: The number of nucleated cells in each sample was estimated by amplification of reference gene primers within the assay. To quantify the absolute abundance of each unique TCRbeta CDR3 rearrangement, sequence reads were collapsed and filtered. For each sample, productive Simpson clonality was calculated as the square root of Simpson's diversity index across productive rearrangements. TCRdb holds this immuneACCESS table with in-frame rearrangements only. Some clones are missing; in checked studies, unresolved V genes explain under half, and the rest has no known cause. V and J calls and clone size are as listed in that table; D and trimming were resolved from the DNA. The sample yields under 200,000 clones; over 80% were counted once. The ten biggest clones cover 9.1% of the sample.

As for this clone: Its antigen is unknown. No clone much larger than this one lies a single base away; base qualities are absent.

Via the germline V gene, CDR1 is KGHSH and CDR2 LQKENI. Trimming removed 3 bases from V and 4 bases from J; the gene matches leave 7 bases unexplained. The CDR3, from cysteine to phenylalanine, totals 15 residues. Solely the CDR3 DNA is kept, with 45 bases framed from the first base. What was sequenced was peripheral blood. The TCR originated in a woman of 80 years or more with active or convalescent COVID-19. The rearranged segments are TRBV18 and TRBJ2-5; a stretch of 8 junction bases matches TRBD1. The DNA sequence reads TGTGCCAGCTCACCTCGGCAGGGGGCAGGAGAGACCCAGTACTTC. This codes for CASSPRQGAGETQYF.